This paragraph reports one TCR beta chain. Its antigen specificity is not known. Base qualities are not recorded, but no much larger clone differs from it by a single base. V loses 2 bases at its end and J loses 1 base; junction bases beyond the gene matches: 4. Its CDR3 holds 15 amino acids, cysteine through phenylalanine. Of all the DNA, just the CDR3 is kept, 45 bases in frame from base 1. According to the germline V gene, CDR1 reads SGHRS and CDR2 reads YFSETQ. These data come from a study of blood T cell repertoires in COVID-19 (dated by TCRdb to the early 2020s). Looking at the study overall: Samples covering the acute and convalescent phases of COVID-19 were provided by collaborators in the United States, Italy and Spain. The repertoires were released in a freely available public database intended as a resource for research on the immune response to SARS-CoV-2. Nearly every sample came with metadata listing a de-identified subject ID, COVID-19 status, age in years and sex. Subjects who had been exposed to COVID-19, were actively infected with it, or had recovered from it provided the deeply sampled blood TCRbeta repertoires that made up the dataset. The samples were drawn from two sources: the first 160 participants of the ongoing ImmuneRACE study, and fewer than 1,500 subjects contributed by 6 global collaborators. Where available, HLA class I and class II types were taken from metadata supplied by the sample provider and were not determined by assay-based typing. The prospective study material was composed of cDNA or gDNA derived from T cells, B-cell-depleted T cells, or PBMCs.

Results the study describes overall, beyond this receptor: The quantity of clinical and demographic metadata differed by source and by participant and was supplied without curation.

TCRbeta CDR3 regions were amplified from genomic DNA by means of the immunoSEQ Assay, a bias-controlled multiplex PCR. The study's own analysis went as follows. The number of nucleated cells in each sample was estimated by amplification of reference gene primers within the assay. To quantify the absolute abundance of each unique TCRbeta CDR3 rearrangement, sequence reads were collapsed and filtered. For each sample, productive Simpson clonality was calculated by taking the square root of Simpson's diversity index across productive rearrangements. The table comes from immuneACCESS by way of TCRdb, which keeps in-frame sequences with V and J called. Part of the clones is missing from these tables; in studies checked, under half for an unresolved V gene and the rest for unknown reasons. V, J and clone size were drawn from that table, and D and trimming were deduced from the DNA. A total of a few hundred thousand clones appear in this sample, nearly 90% of them only once. Roughly 2.2% of the sample rests with the top ten.

In Seattle, one collaborating source enrolled patients while the infection was active and tracked those patients longitudinally over the course of disease. The collaborating institutions used their own protocols to collect whole blood in K2EDTA tubes. For TCRbeta analysis, collaborators shipped samples as frozen whole blood, isolated PBMCs, or DNA extracted from either of those sample types. Recombination joined TRBV5-1 with TRBJ1-1; a stretch of 8 junction bases matches TRBD1. This receptor was identified in a woman aged 55 to 70 with COVID-19, enrolled during active disease. Sequencing was performed on peripheral blood. The CDR3 region has the sequence CASSLGQGRNTEAFF. The DNA sequence reads TGCGCCAGCAGCTTAGGACAGGGAAGGAACACTGAAGCTTTCTTT.